These 16 T cell receptor beta chains originate from one sample sequenced in a study of blood T cell repertoires in COVID-19. Profiling relied on immunoSEQ multiplex PCR, and the TCRdb table lists in-frame clones only, not all of them. In the table there are some 110,000 clones, 80% to 90% of which are singletons. The sequencing input was peripheral blood. Receptors were obtained from a middle-aged man with acute or convalescent COVID-19.

The rearrangement joins TRBV28 to TRBJ2-1; TRBD2 agrees at 8 bases. Unmatched junction bases numbered 10, after V lost 6 bases and J lost 6 bases. Germline V lookup: CDR1 MDHEN, CDR2 SYDVKM. The CDR3 has 15 residues. This CDR3 is CASRGATGGRNEQFF. DNA for the CDR3: TGTGCCAGCAGGGGGGCAACGGGAGGGCGCAATGAGCAGTTCTTC.

J is TRBJ2-7 and V is TRBV29-1; TRBD1 matches 10 bases. V lost 7 bases to trimming and J lost 4 bases; unmatched junction nucleotides: 4. Germline values: CDR1 SQVTM, CDR2 ANQGSEA. CDR3 length: 12 amino acids. CDR3 protein: CSGGQGTYEQYF. The CDR3 region has the DNA TGCAGCGGGGGACAGGGGACGTACGAGCAGTACTTC.

J is TRBJ1-5 and V is TRBV19, with 9 bases that match TRBD1. Germline V lookup: CDR1 LNHDA, CDR2 SQIVND (reference sequence). The ends lost 9 bases at V and 3 bases at J; junction bases unmatched: 3. This CDR3 is built from 13 residues. The CDR3 DNA reads as TGTGCCAGCGGGGACAGGGCCAATCAGCCCCAGCATTTT. Translation gives CASGDRANQPQHF.

The V and J genes are TRBV27 and TRBJ2-5; D is uncertain. The V gene lost 2 bases and the J gene lost 5 bases, with 15 bases spanning the gap. Germline values: CDR1 MNHEY, CDR2 SMNVEV (reference sequence). The CDR3 is made up of 15 amino acids. In DNA form, the CDR3 reads TGTGCCAGCAGTTTAGTGGCAGTCTCCGGGGAGACCCAGTACTTC. It specifies CASSLVAVSGETQYF.

V is TRBV28 and J is TRBJ2-1, with a possible D match to TRBD2 (5 bases). Between the trimmed V and J ends, which lost 4 bases and 8 bases, there was a span of 12 bases. This CDR3 is 13 amino acids long. Germline values: CDR1 MDHEN, CDR2 SYDVKM. The CDR3 bases are TGTGCCAGCAGTTCCGGACTGCGGCATGAGCAGTTCTTC. Its translation is CASSSGLRHEQFF.

V and J are TRBV7-8 and TRBJ2-1; D gene uncertain. Germline lookup yields CDR1 SGHVS and CDR2 FQNEAQ. This CDR3 is built from 14 residues. V lost 2 bases and J 7 bases, leaving 12 bases between the germline ends. The CDR3 coding sequence is TGTGCCAGCAGCTTACGCGGCTTAATAAATGAGCAGTTCTTC. Protein sequence: CASSLRGLINEQFF. Drawing the rest from reference TRBV7-8 and TRBJ2-1, the complete variable domain is GAGVSQSPRYKVAKRGQDVALRCDPISGHVSLFWYQQALGQGPEFLTYFQNEAQLDKSGLPSDRFFAERPEGSVSTLKIQRTQQEDSAVYLCASSLRGLINEQFFGPGTRLTVL.

This chain connects TRBV6-5 to TRBJ2-2, with D possibly matching TRBD1 (6 bases). The CDR3 spans 14 residues. Germline values: CDR1 MNHEY, CDR2 SVGAGI. Trimming cost V 7 bases and J 5 bases, with 14 bases left between them. CDR3 nucleotides: TGTGCCAGCACGAGATTAAGGGGGACCGGGGAGCTGTTTTTT. Its protein is CASTRLRGTGELFF.

V gene TRBV29-1 combines with J gene TRBJ2-1, with unresolved D. This CDR3 has 11 residues. The germline gives CDR1 SQVTM, CDR2 ANQGSEA. V gave up 0 bases and J gave up 10 bases, with 7 bases separating them. CDR3 bases: TGCAGCGTTGAAGACTTGGCCGAGCAGTTCTTC. Translating it yields CSVEDLAEQFF.

CDR3 bases: TGTGCCAGCAGCGCCCAACTAGCGGGAGCGGGCGAGCAGTACTTC. Translation: CASSAQLAGAGEQYF. The V and J genes are TRBV5-4 and TRBJ2-7, with 11 positions matching TRBD2. The CDR3 totals 15 residues. V lost 4 bases to trimming and J lost 6 bases; unmatched junction nucleotides: 9. Germline lookup yields CDR1 SGHNT and CDR2 YYREEE (reference sequence).

V and J are TRBV29-1 and TRBJ1-5, with D perhaps matching TRBD1 (5 bases). Germline V CDR1 and CDR2: SQVTM, ANQGSEA. The CDR3 length is 14 residues. The V end lost 5 bases, the J end lost 0 bases, and 11 bases lay between the germline ends. As DNA, the CDR3 is TGCAGCGTTCGGACCGGACATAGCAATCAGCCCCAGCATTTT. Translation gives CSVRTGHSNQPQHF.

Only one count was recorded for this clone. The J gene is TRBJ2-3, the V gene TRBV29-1; D gene unclear. Looked up from germline, CDR1 is SQVTM and CDR2 is ANQGSEA. V dropped 3 bases and J dropped 0 bases, with 4 bases sitting between them. The CDR3 is 12 residues long. CDR3 DNA: TGCAGCGTTGAGAGTAGCACAGATACGCAGTATTTT. Translation gives CSVESSTDTQYF.

This chain connects TRBV5-1 to TRBJ2-5; D ambiguous. Germline values: CDR1 SGHRS, CDR2 YFSETQ. Trimming removed 0 bases at V and 5 bases at J, with 14 bases between. The CDR3 consists of 15 residues. The CDR3 DNA follows: TGCGCCAGCAGCTTGGGAAACTCTCCCTCGGAGACCCAGTACTTC. Translated: CASSLGNSPSETQYF.

V gene TRBV3-1 (or the pseudogene TRBV3-2) combines with J gene TRBJ2-5; D not resolved. CDR3 length: 12 residues. Germline V gene sequence: CDR1 LGHDT, CDR2 YNNKEL (reference sequence). Trimming took off 5 bases at V and 10 bases at J, with 14 bases between the two ends. The CDR3 protein is CASSSDTLIQYF. CDR3 nucleotide sequence: TGTGCCAGCAGCTCAGACACGCTTATCCAGTACTTC.

Only a few counts were recorded for this clone. V is TRBV11-2 and J is TRBJ1-3; perhaps TRBD1 as D (5 bases). Germline V gene lookup returns CDR1 SGHAT and CDR2 FQNNGV. Trimming took 6 bases from V and 0 from J, leaving 9 bases between them. The CDR3 runs 14 residues. DNA of the CDR3: TGTGCCAGCAGTTTGACAGACTCTGGAAACACCATATATTTT. The encoded protein is CASSLTDSGNTIYF.

This chain links TRBV6-5 with TRBJ2-5; TRBD2 aligns across 8 bases. The CDR3 runs 14 residues. Per germline, CDR1 MNHEY and CDR2 SVGAGI. The ends lost 5 bases at V and 6 bases at J; junction bases unmatched: 8. CDR3 DNA: TGTGCCAGCAGTACTAGCGGAAGGGTAAAGACCCAGTACTTC. It translates to CASSTSGRVKTQYF.

The chain uses TRBV28 and TRBJ2-7, with TRBD2 matching 7 bases. In germline, CDR1 is MDHEN, CDR2 SYDVKM. V shed 6 bases and J 2 bases; nucleotides not matched to a gene: 13. The CDR3 runs to 16 residues. The CDR3 protein is CASSSLTASGPYEQYF. CDR3 bases: TGTGCCAGCAGCTCCCTTACGGCTAGCGGTCCCTACGAGCAGTACTTC. The full variable domain, its missing parts supplied by reference TRBV28 and TRBJ2-7, is DVKVTQSSRYLVKRTGEKVFLECVQDMDHENMFWYRQDPGLGLRLIYFSYDVKMKEKGDIPEGYSVSREKKERFSLILESASTNQTSMYLCASSSLTASGPYEQYFGPGTRLTVT.